The rows below give T cell receptor beta chains drawn from one sample of a study of identifying expanded T cells in peripheral blood. TCRdb's copy holds only in-frame clones and misses some; the assay was immunoSEQ multiplex PCR. Among about 90,000 clones listed, 88% were seen once. The sequenced sample was blood. The receptors were sampled from a person between 18 and 75 years old in good health. Each CDR3 is given with its conserved first and last residue. A D gene is named only where the DNA matches it firmly. Clone size appears in some rows only: once, few, many, or a class for an expanded clone.

CDR3 protein: CASTQGLGYTF
CDR3 DNA: TGCGCCAGCACCCAGGGTCTCGGCTACACCTTC
CDR3 length: 11
D gene: NA
clone size: NA
J gene: TRBJ1-2
V gene: TRBV5-1

CDR3 protein: CASSQGVGGAGYGYTF
CDR3 DNA: TGCGCCAGCAGCCAAGGGGTTGGAGGGGCCGGCTATGGCTACACCTTC
CDR3 length: 16
D gene: NA
clone size: NA
J gene: TRBJ1-2
V gene: TRBV4-1

CDR3 protein: CAATGTMNTEAFF
CDR3 DNA: TGTGCCGCCACCGGGACAATGAACACTGAAGCTTTCTTT
CDR3 length: 13
D gene: NA
clone size: NA
J gene: TRBJ1-1
V gene: TRBV10-3

CDR3 protein: CASSQSGGNTGELFF
CDR3 DNA: TGTGCCAGCAGCCAGAGCGGGGGAAACACCGGGGAGCTGTTTTTT
CDR3 length: 15
D gene: TRBD2
clone size: NA
J gene: TRBJ2-2
V gene: TRBV9

CDR3 protein: CASSPGQRSYNEQFF
CDR3 DNA: TGTGCCAGCAGCCCGGGACAGCGTTCTTACAATGAGCAGTTCTTC
CDR3 length: 15
D gene: TRBD1
clone size: NA
J gene: TRBJ2-1
V gene: TRBV5-4

CDR3 protein: CAISPLSGDSGGELFF
CDR3 DNA: TGTGCCATCAGCCCACTTAGCGGGGATTCCGGCGGGGAGCTGTTTTTT
CDR3 length: 16
D gene: TRBD2
clone size: once
J gene: TRBJ2-2
V gene: TRBV10-3

CDR3 protein: CSVRGQGGEKLFF
CDR3 DNA: TGCAGCGTCAGGGGGCAAGGGGGTGAAAAACTGTTTTTT
CDR3 length: 13
D gene: TRBD1
clone size: once
J gene: TRBJ1-4
V gene: TRBV29-1

CDR3 protein: CASTNGPGSGETQYF
CDR3 DNA: TGTGCCAGCACCAACGGGCCAGGGTCGGGAGAGACCCAGTACTTC
CDR3 length: 15
D gene: NA
clone size: NA
J gene: TRBJ2-5
V gene: TRBV7-9

CDR3 protein: CASSLQGDVGQPQHF
CDR3 DNA: TGCGCCAGCAGTCTTCAAGGGGACGTCGGTCAGCCCCAGCATTTT
CDR3 length: 15
D gene: NA
clone size: NA
J gene: TRBJ1-5
V gene: TRBV5-1

CDR3 protein: CAISESQGASGTEAFF
CDR3 DNA: TGTGCCATCAGTGAGTCACAGGGGGCAAGCGGCACTGAAGCTTTCTTT
CDR3 length: 16
D gene: TRBD1
clone size: NA
J gene: TRBJ1-1
V gene: TRBV10-3

CDR3 protein: CASSPRTGFGNTIYF
CDR3 DNA: TGTGCCAGCAGCCCGCGGACAGGGTTTGGAAACACCATATATTTT
CDR3 length: 15
D gene: TRBD1
clone size: once
J gene: TRBJ1-3
V gene: TRBV7-2

CDR3 protein: CASSLDRQGSINSPLHF
CDR3 DNA: TGCGCCAGCAGCTTGGATAGACAGGGGTCGATTAATTCACCCCTCCACTTT
CDR3 length: 17
D gene: TRBD1
clone size: NA
J gene: TRBJ1-6
V gene: TRBV5-1

CDR3 protein: CASSLDYRGDTGELFF
CDR3 DNA: TGTGCCAGCAGCCTAGACTACAGGGGGGACACCGGGGAGCTGTTTTTT
CDR3 length: 16
D gene: TRBD1
clone size: once
J gene: TRBJ2-2
V gene: TRBV7-8

CDR3 protein: CASRRDSTYGYTF
CDR3 DNA: TGTGCCAGCAGAAGGGACTCGACCTATGGCTACACCTTC
CDR3 length: 13
D gene: NA
clone size: NA
J gene: TRBJ1-2
V gene: TRBV4-2

CDR3 protein: CASSSPPRDRTYNEQFF
CDR3 DNA: TGTGCCAGCAGCTCCCCCCCCCGCGACAGAACCTACAATGAGCAGTTCTTC
CDR3 length: 17
D gene: NA
clone size: NA
J gene: TRBJ2-1
V gene: TRBV7-9

CDR3 protein: CASSPTGSWYNEQFF
CDR3 DNA: TGTGCCAGCAGCCCGACAGGAAGCTGGTACAATGAGCAGTTCTTC
CDR3 length: 15
D gene: NA
clone size: NA
J gene: TRBJ2-1
V gene: TRBV7-8

CDR3 protein: CASGKGRADTQYF
CDR3 DNA: TGCGCCAGCGGAAAAGGACGGGCAGATACGCAGTATTTT
CDR3 length: 13
D gene: NA
clone size: few
J gene: TRBJ2-3
V gene: TRBV10-2

CDR3 protein: CASSEIGGGFTDTQYF
CDR3 DNA: TGTGCCAGCAGTGAAATCGGCGGGGGGTTCACAGATACGCAGTATTTT
CDR3 length: 16
D gene: TRBD2
clone size: NA
J gene: TRBJ2-3
V gene: TRBV6-1

CDR3 protein: CAFGTRDQPQHF
CDR3 DNA: TGTGCCTTCGGGACACGAGATCAGCCCCAGCATTTT
CDR3 length: 12
D gene: NA
clone size: NA
J gene: TRBJ1-5
V gene: TRBV30

CDR3 protein: CASSLTGTGTVIQYF
CDR3 DNA: TGTGCCAGCAGCTTGACCGGGACAGGGACAGTCATTCAGTACTTC
CDR3 length: 15
D gene: TRBD1
clone size: NA
J gene: TRBJ2-4
V gene: TRBV7-2

CDR3 protein: CASSTLTSGRDNEQFF
CDR3 DNA: TGTGCCAGCAGTACCCTCACTAGCGGGAGGGACAATGAGCAGTTCTTC
CDR3 length: 16
D gene: TRBD2
clone size: NA
J gene: TRBJ2-1
V gene: TRBV27

CDR3 protein: CASSLAGGSQGAFF
CDR3 DNA: TGTGCCAGCAGCTTAGCGGGAGGATCTCAAGGAGCTTTCTTT
CDR3 length: 14
D gene: NA
clone size: few
J gene: TRBJ1-1
V gene: TRBV7-9

CDR3 protein: CASSQTVGGETQYF
CDR3 DNA: TGTGCCAGCAGCCAAACGGTGGGGGGGGAGACCCAGTACTTC
CDR3 length: 14
D gene: TRBD2
clone size: NA
J gene: TRBJ2-5
V gene: TRBV4-2

CDR3 protein: CAISEGNTRSYGYTF
CDR3 DNA: TGTGCCATCAGTGAGGGTAATACTCGATCCTATGGCTACACCTTC
CDR3 length: 15
D gene: NA
clone size: NA
J gene: TRBJ1-2
V gene: TRBV10-3

CDR3 protein: CASSLTQGAGQPQHF
CDR3 DNA: TGTGCCAGCAGCTTGACACAGGGGGCCGGTCAGCCCCAGCATTTT
CDR3 length: 15
D gene: TRBD1
clone size: NA
J gene: TRBJ1-5
V gene: TRBV6-1

CDR3 protein: CASSAHGGGAYEQYF
CDR3 DNA: TGTGCCAGCAGCGCTCACGGGGGAGGAGCTTACGAGCAGTACTTC
CDR3 length: 15
D gene: NA
clone size: NA
J gene: TRBJ2-7
V gene: TRBV9

CDR3 protein: CASSDPQGAGNEKLFF
CDR3 DNA: TGTGCCAGCAGTGACCCCCAAGGAGCAGGGAATGAAAAACTGTTTTTT
CDR3 length: 16
D gene: NA
clone size: NA
J gene: TRBJ1-4
V gene: TRBV25-1

CDR3 protein: CASSPSAGGRVGGSEKLFF
CDR3 DNA: TGTGCCAGCAGCCCATCGGCCGGGGGCCGGGTCGGTGGAAGTGAAAAACTGTTTTTT
CDR3 length: 19
D gene: NA
clone size: NA
J gene: TRBJ1-4
V gene: TRBV7-9

CDR3 protein: CASSPPGLGKSYEQYF
CDR3 DNA: TGTGCCAGCTCACCACCGGGACTAGGTAAATCCTACGAGCAGTACTTC
CDR3 length: 16
D gene: TRBD2
clone size: NA
J gene: TRBJ2-7
V gene: TRBV18

CDR3 protein: CASSLVGTDGYTF
CDR3 DNA: TGTGCCAGCAGCTTGGTGGGAACAGACGGCTACACCTTC
CDR3 length: 13
D gene: NA
clone size: NA
J gene: TRBJ1-2
V gene: TRBV5-6